What follows describes a single T cell receptor (beta chain). Its antigen is not known. The data derive from a study of cytomegalovirus exposure and HLA in healthy donors. Background on the study: It was reported in a later analysis that the approximately 110 validation repertoires used the same platform as the approximately 670 first-cohort repertoires.

Study-wide points: Confirmation in vitro established that three CMV-associated chains were specific for CMV antigens. The study recorded 150 to 200 TCR beta chains that were cytomegalovirus-associated. According to a subsequent analysis, TCR clusters from the first cohort were inclined to appear together in the 110 or so validation repertoires.

This table comes from immunoSEQ multiplex PCR, and its TCRdb copy is limited to in-frame clones, with some not included. Of under 150,000 clones listed, around 84% are singletons. Germline V gene lookup returns CDR1 SGHVS and CDR2 FQNEAQ. Trimming pared 1 base from V and 7 bases from J, leaving 14 bases between. The CDR3 consists of 15 residues. Sequencing was performed on PBMCs. The sequence was obtained from a man in his late teens or twenties in good health and CMV-seropositive. The gene calls are TRBV7-8 and TRBJ2-1; weak D call: TRBD2 (5 bases). The CDR3 nucleotides are TGTGCCAGCAGCTTAGGGAGAGGGTGGAGGAATGAGCAGTTCTTC. The encoded protein is CASSLGRGWRNEQFF.